Listed below are T cell receptor beta chains from one sample, sequenced in a study of T cells after posttransplantation cyclophosphamide. TCRdb keeps only in-frame clones here, not all; method: immunoSEQ multiplex PCR. The sample contains some 9,400 clones, 95% to 98% of which appear only once. Sequencing was performed on naive CD4+ T cells sorted from PBMCs. These TCRs come from a woman aged 60-75 years in good health, CMV-negative, and a related stem cell transplant donor. Each CDR3 is given with its conserved first and last residue. The D gene is left open where the match is weak.

TRBD2 TRBJ2-3 TRBV4-1 TGCGCCAGCAGCCTCCGAAGGGGAGGGCCTACGCAGTATTTT CASSLRRGGPTQYF
TRBD2 TRBJ2-2 TRBV7-2 TGTGCCAGCAGCTTCCCGCGGGGGGTCACCGGGGAGCTGTTTTTT CASSFPRGVTGELFF
TRBD2 TRBJ2-5 TRBV10-3 TGTGCCATCAGTGAGCCAACGACTAGCGGACGGTCGGCCCAGTACTTC CAISEPTTSGRSAQYF
. TRBJ2-7 TRBV6-6 TGTGCCAGCAGCAGACCCCGGGACACGTACGGAAGCGAGCAGTACTTC CASSRPRDTYGSEQYF
. TRBJ2-3 TRBV11-3 TGTGCCAGCAGCTTAGATCCCGGGGGCACAGATACGCAGTATTTT CASSLDPGGTDTQYF
TRBD2 TRBJ2-1 TRBV5-6 TGTGCCAGCAGCTGGGAGACTAGCGGGGGTTACAATGAGCAGTTCTTC CASSWETSGGYNEQFF
TRBD1 TRBJ2-2 TRBV19 TGTGCCAGTAGTATCGGGACAGGGAGTAGCACCGGGGAGCTGTTTTTT CASSIGTGSSTGELFF
. TRBJ1-2 TRBV5-1 TGCGCCAGCAGCTTGGGGGCGTCGGACTATGGCTACACCTTC CASSLGASDYGYTF
. TRBJ1-1 TRBV28 TGTGCCAGCCTAGAAGGCAGCCGTTTAAGCACTGAAGCTTTCTTT CASLEGSRLSTEAFF
. TRBJ1-3 TRBV5-4 TGTGCCAGCAGCTTGGGCGGGTATGGAGGAAACACCATATATTTT CASSLGGYGGNTIYF
. TRBJ2-7 TRBV4-1 TGCGCCAGCAGCCAAGTCCTGCTAGCCCGCGGCGAGCAGTACTTC CASSQVLLARGEQYF
. TRBJ1-6 TRBV7-8 TGTGCCAGCAGCTTAGAGGAGAATAATTCCCCCCTCCACTTT CASSLEENNSPLHF
TRBD2 TRBJ2-3 TRBV5-1 TGCGCCAGCAGCTTGGGCGGGGGGCTTGGGGCAGATACGCAGTATTTT CASSLGGGLGADTQYF
TRBD2 TRBJ2-1 TRBV28 TGTGCCGGAGGCGGGGGGGCCTACAATGAGCAGTTCTTC CAGGGGAYNEQFF
TRBD1 TRBJ1-2 TRBV30 TGTGCCGGGCGGGACAGCTCCTATGGCTACACCTTC CAGRDSSYGYTF
. TRBJ1-1 TRBV5-4 TGTGCCAGCAGCTTGGTCGGGAGGGGTAGGGGTGAAGCTTTCTTT CASSLVGRGRGEAFF
. TRBJ2-3 TRBV5-1 TGCGCCAGCAGCCCCGAGTCCAGCACAGATACGCAGTATTTT CASSPESSTDTQYF
. TRBJ2-6 TRBV7-9 TGTGCCAGCAGTATAGGGACTTCTGGGGCCAACGTCCTGACTTTC CASSIGTSGANVLTF
TRBD1 TRBJ1-4 TRBV6-5 TGTGCCAGCCGGGACAGGAATGAAAAACTGTTTTTT CASRDRNEKLFF
. TRBJ2-5 TRBV5-4 TGTGCCAGCAGCGGTAGGGAGCGGGAGACCCAGTACTTC CASSGRERETQYF
TRBD1 TRBJ1-3 TRBV5-1 TGCGCCAGCAGCTACCTAGTTTTGACAGGGAAGAAGCCTGGAAACACCATATATTTT CASSYLVLTGKKPGNTIYF
. TRBJ2-6 TRBV5-6 TGTGCCAGCAGCTTTATCGGGCAGGGTGCACTTCGTGGGGCCAACGTCCTGACTTTC CASSFIGQGALRGANVLTF